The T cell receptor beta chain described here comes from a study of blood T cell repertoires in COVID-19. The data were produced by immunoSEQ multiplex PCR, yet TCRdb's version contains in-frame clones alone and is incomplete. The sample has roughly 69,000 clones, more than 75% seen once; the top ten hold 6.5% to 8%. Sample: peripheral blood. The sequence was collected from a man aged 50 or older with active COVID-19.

For the CDR3, the DNA is TGTGCCAGCAGCTTAATGGGGGCCCAGCCCCAGCATTTT. Its translation: CASSLMGAQPQHF. The chain has TRBV11-2 and TRBJ1-5; TRBD1 might be the D (6 bases). This CDR3 has 13 residues. Germline V gene lookup returns CDR1 SGHAT and CDR2 FQNNGV. V was clipped by 2 bases and J by 7 bases, with 9 bases between them. The complete variable domain, with remaining parts taken from reference TRBV11-2 and TRBJ1-5, reads EAGVAQSPRYKIIEKRQSVAFWCNPISGHATLYWYQQILGQGPKLLIQFQNNGVVDDSQLPKDRFSAERLKGVDSTLKIQPAKLEDSAVYLCASSLMGAQPQHFGDGTRLSIL.